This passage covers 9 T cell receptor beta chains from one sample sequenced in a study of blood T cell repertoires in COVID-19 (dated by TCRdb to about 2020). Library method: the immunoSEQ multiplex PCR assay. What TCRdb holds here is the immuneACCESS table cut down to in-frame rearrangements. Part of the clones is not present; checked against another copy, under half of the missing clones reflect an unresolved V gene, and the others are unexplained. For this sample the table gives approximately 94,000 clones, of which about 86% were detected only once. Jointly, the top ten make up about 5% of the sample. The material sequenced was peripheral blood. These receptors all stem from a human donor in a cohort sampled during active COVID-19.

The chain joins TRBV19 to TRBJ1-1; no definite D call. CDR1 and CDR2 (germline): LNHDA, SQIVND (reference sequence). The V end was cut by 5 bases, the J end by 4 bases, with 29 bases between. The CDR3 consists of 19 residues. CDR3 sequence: CASSSLRREGSFSSTEAFF. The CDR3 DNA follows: TGTGCCAGTAGTTCTTTACGCCGCGAAGGGAGCTTTTCGAGCACTGAAGCTTTCTTT.

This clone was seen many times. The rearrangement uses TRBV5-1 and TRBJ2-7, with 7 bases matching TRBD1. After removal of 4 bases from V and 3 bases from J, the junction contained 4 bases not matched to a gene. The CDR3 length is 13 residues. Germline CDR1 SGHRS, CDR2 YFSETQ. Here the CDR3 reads CASSERTGYEQYF. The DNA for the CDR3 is TGCGCCAGCAGCGAAAGGACAGGCTACGAGCAGTACTTC.

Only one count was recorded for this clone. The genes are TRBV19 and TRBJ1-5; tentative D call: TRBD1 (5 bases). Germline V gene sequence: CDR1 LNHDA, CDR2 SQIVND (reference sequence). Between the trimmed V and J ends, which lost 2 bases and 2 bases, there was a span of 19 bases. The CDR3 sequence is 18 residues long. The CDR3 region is CASSIIGAIGIGNQPQHF. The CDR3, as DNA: TGTGCCAGTAGTATAATTGGGGCTATTGGTATTGGCAATCAGCCCCAGCATTTT.

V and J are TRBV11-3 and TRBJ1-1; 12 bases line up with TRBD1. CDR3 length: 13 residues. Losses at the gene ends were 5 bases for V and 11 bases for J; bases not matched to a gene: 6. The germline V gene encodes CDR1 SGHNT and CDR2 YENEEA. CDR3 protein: CASSPGQGAKAFF. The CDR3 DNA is TGTGCCAGCAGCCCGGGACAGGGGGCGAAGGCTTTCTTT.

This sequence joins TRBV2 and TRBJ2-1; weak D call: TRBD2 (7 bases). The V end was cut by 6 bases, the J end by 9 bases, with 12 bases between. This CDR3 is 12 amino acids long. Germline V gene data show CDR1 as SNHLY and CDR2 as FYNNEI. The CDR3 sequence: CASRNREGEQFF. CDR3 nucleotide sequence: TGTGCCAGCAGGAACAGGGAGGGTGAGCAGTTCTTC.

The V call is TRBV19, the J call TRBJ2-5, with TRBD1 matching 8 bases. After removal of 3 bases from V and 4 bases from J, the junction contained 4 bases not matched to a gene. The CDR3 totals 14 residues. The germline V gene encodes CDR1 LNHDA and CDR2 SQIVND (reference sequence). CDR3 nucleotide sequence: TGTGCCAGTAGTATGTGGCAGGGGGCAGAGACCCAGTACTTC. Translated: CASSMWQGAETQYF.

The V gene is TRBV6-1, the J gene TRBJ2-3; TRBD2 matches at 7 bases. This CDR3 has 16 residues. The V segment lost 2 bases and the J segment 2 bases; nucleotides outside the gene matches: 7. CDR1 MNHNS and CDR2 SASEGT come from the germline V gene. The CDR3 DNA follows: TGTGCCAGCAGTGAACATCTAGCGGACCCCACAGATACGCAGTATTTT. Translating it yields CASSEHLADPTDTQYF.

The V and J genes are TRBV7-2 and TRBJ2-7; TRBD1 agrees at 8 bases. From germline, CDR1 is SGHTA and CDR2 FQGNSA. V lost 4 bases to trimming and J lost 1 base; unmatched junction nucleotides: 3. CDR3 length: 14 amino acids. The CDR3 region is CASSSGQGSYEQYF. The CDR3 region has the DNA TGTGCCAGCAGCTCCGGACAGGGTTCCTACGAGCAGTACTTC.

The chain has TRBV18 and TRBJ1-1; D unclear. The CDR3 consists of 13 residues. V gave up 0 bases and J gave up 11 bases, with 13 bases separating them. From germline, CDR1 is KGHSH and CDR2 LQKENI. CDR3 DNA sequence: TGTGCCAGCTCACCACCGGTGCGGTCTGGGGCTTTCTTT. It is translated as CASSPPVRSGAFF.